These 20 T cell receptor beta chains came from one sample sequenced in a study of T cells in Graves' hyperthyroidism and ophthalmopathy. Researchers amplified the TCR beta CDR3 regions from RNA transcripts. The TCR CDR3 was amplified in a first-round RT-PCR using the HTBI primer set. TCRdb reprocessed the multiplex PCR reads with MiXCR, giving one entry per CDR3 protein. The sample lists approximately 640,000 distinct CDR3 sequences, 15% to 20% occurring once. Sample: blood. These receptor sequences come from a man in his forties or fifties with Graves' hyperthyroidism.

This clonotype was detected a few times. V usage is TRBV29-1 and J usage is TRBJ2-1; 8 bases are a match to TRBD2. The ends lost 5 bases at V and 2 bases at J; junction bases unmatched: 5. The CDR3 runs 14 residues. Germline CDR1 and CDR2: SQVTM and ANQGSEA. CDR3 in amino acids: CSVPRGGAYNEQFF. CDR3 nucleotides: TGCAGCGTTCCCCGGGGGGGCGCCTACAATGAGCAGTTCTTC.

The chain carries TRBV20-1 and TRBJ2-7; D remains ambiguous. This CDR3 contains 14 residues. Germline CDR1 is DFQATT and CDR2 is SNEGSKA (reference sequence). Trimming stripped 4 bases from V and 0 bases from J, with 13 bases between. Written as DNA, the CDR3 is TGCAGTGCTAAACTACCAGGCAACTCCTACGAGCAGTACTTC. Its protein is CSAKLPGNSYEQYF.

This clonotype occurred a few times. The rearrangement joins TRBV19 to TRBJ2-6, with TRBD1 as a possible D gene (5 bases). Germline V gives CDR1 LNHDA, CDR2 SQIVND (reference sequence). V lost 3 bases to trimming and J lost 0 bases, with 6 bases between them. The CDR3 spans 15 residues. CDR3 nucleotides: TGTGCCAGTAGTATGGGGCCCTCTGGGGCCAACGTCCTGACTTTC. This translates into CASSMGPSGANVLTF.

This clonotype was observed many times. V is TRBV7-6 and J is TRBJ2-3, with 10 bases aligning to TRBD2. V trimming: 2 bases; J trimming: 0 bases; junction bases outside the gene matches: 5. This CDR3 is built from 17 residues. The germline V gene has CDR1 SGHVS and CDR2 FNYEAQ. CDR3 coding DNA: TGTGCCAGCAGCTTACGGGCTAGCGGGGGAAGCACAGATACGCAGTATTTT. The encoded protein is CASSLRASGGSTDTQYF.

This clonotype has at least ten counts. The germline gene is not matched at one end of the junction; a read error may be the cause. This sequence joins TRBV7-9 and TRBJ1-1, with TRBD1 identical over 8 bases. The germline V gene has CDR1 SEHNR and CDR2 FQNEAQ (reference sequence). The CDR3 totals 14 residues. CDR3 protein: CASSLGRGLTEAFF. Written as DNA, the CDR3 is TGCGCCAGCAGCTTGGGCAGGGGGCTCACTGAAGCTTTCTTT.

This clonotype was counted ten times or more. The chain is built from TRBV3-1 and TRBJ2-7, with D perhaps matching TRBD1 or TRBD2 (5 bases each). V shed 3 bases and J shed 0 bases, with 6 bases lying between them. The CDR3 totals 13 residues. Germline values: CDR1 LGHDT, CDR2 YNNKEL (reference sequence). In DNA, the CDR3 is TGTGCCAGCAGCCAGAGGGGCTCCTACGAGCAGTACTTC. Amino acids: CASSQRGSYEQYF.

This clonotype was counted many times. The chain couples TRBV7-2 to TRBJ2-7; D is undetermined. The CDR3 totals 13 residues. Trimming pared 1 base from V and 6 bases from J, leaving 10 bases between. The germline V gene has CDR1 SGHTA and CDR2 FQGNSA. CDR3 in amino acids: CASSLGRDGEQYF. As DNA, the CDR3 is TGTGCCAGCAGCTTAGGTAGGGATGGCGAGCAGTACTTC.

This clonotype was detected only a few times. This sequence joins TRBV4-3 and TRBJ1-6, with a possible D match to TRBD1 (6 bases). Germline CDR1 reads LGHNA; CDR2 reads YSLEER. V lost 4 bases and J 0 bases, leaving 13 bases between the germline ends. CDR3 length: 17 residues. This CDR3 reads CASSREGVDSYNSPLHF. CDR3 in DNA: TGCGCCAGCAGCCGAGAGGGGGTCGACTCCTATAATTCACCCCTCCACTTT.

This clonotype turned up a few times. The gene calls are TRBV7-2 and TRBJ2-1; tentative D call: TRBD2 (6 bases). The CDR3 is 15 residues long. V lost 5 bases and J lost 3, with 14 bases in between. Looked up from germline, CDR1 is SGHTA and CDR2 is FQGNSA. CDR3 in amino acids: CASSDWRGYYNEQFF. The CDR3 DNA sequence: TGTGCCAGCAGCGACTGGAGGGGATACTACAATGAGCAGTTCTTC. The variable domain in full, completed from reference TRBV7-2 and TRBJ2-1, reads GAGVSQSPSNKVTEKGKDVELRCDPISGHTALYWYRQSLGQGLEFLIYFQGNSAPDKSGLPSDRFSAERTGGSVSTLTIQRTQQEDSAVYLCASSDWRGYYNEQFFGPGTRLTVL.

This clonotype appeared many times. The V and J genes are TRBV20-1 and TRBJ1-2, with unresolved D. The CDR3 contains 13 residues. Germline lookup yields CDR1 DFQATT and CDR2 SNEGSKA (reference sequence). V was pared by 3 bases and J by 7 bases, with 15 bases between. The CDR3 spells CSASYAGSFGYTF. Written as DNA, the CDR3 is TGCAGTGCTAGTTACGCAGGCTCATTTGGCTACACCTTC.

This clonotype was counted ten times or more. The V call is TRBV14, the J call TRBJ1-1; 9 nucleotides agree with TRBD1. The CDR3 has 15 amino acids. Germline CDR1 SGHDN, CDR2 FVKESK. With V trimmed by 5 bases and J by 4 bases, 8 bases remained unmatched. CDR3 region: CASSVRLQGATEAFF. DNA for the CDR3: TGTGCCAGCAGCGTTAGGCTACAGGGGGCCACTGAAGCTTTCTTT.

This clonotype turned up a few times. This rearrangement joins TRBV24-1 to TRBJ2-3; D remains ambiguous. The CDR3 is 13 amino acids. Trimming left V 1 base short and J 11 bases short, with 12 bases between. Looked up from germline, CDR1 is KGHDR and CDR2 is SFDVKD. CDR3 coding DNA: TGTGCCACCAGTGATTTCCCCCAGACCGGGCAGTATTTT. Amino acids: CATSDFPQTGQYF.

This clonotype was seen at least ten times. The chain joins TRBV12-3 or TRBV12-4 to TRBJ2-7; tentative D call: TRBD1 (7 bases). The CDR3 has 14 amino acids. Trimming cost V 3 bases and J 2 bases, with 11 bases left between them. The CDR3 spells CASSLVRGAYEQYF. CDR3 DNA sequence: TGTGCCAGCAGTTTGGTCAGGGGGGCCTACGAGCAGTACTTC.

This clonotype was found a few times. This chain connects TRBV27 to TRBJ2-5, with 8 bases that match TRBD2. This CDR3 has 13 residues. Germline values: CDR1 MNHEY, CDR2 SMNVEV (reference sequence). V gave up 5 bases and J gave up 12 bases; unmatched junction bases: 11. The CDR3 DNA reads TGTGCCAGCAGTCCCAATCCACTAGCGGAAAAGTACTTC. This sequence encodes CASSPNPLAEKYF.

This clonotype was counted ten times or more. The chain has TRBV5-1 and TRBJ2-7; a weak D match, TRBD1 (6 bases). CDR1 SGHRS and CDR2 YFSETQ come from the germline V gene. CDR3 length: 11 amino acids. V was shortened by 2 bases and J by 7 bases, with 7 bases between the two germline ends. CDR3 amino acids: CASSLRGEQYF. CDR3 in DNA: TGCGCCAGCAGCTTAAGGGGGGAGCAGTACTTC.

This clonotype was recorded at least ten times. The chain employs TRBV28 and TRBJ1-1; D is unclear. CDR1 and CDR2 (germline): MDHEN, SYDVKM. The CDR3 loop spans 16 amino acids. Trimming cost V 6 bases and J 5 bases, with 22 bases left between them. CDR3 DNA: TGTGCCAGCAGCCTTCCCGGGTCCCAACCGGGGACTGAAGCTTTCTTT. This encodes CASSLPGSQPGTEAFF.

This clonotype was recorded at least ten times. The V gene is TRBV28, the J gene TRBJ2-1, with TRBD2 matching over 9 bases. There are 16 residues in the CDR3. The trim removed 8 bases at V and 7 bases at J, leaving 15 bases unmatched. Germline values: CDR1 MDHEN, CDR2 SYDVKM. CDR3 residues: CASPPLAGARENEQFF. The DNA of the CDR3 is TGTGCCAGCCCCCCCTTAGCGGGAGCTCGGGAAAATGAGCAGTTCTTC.

The chain employs TRBV9 and TRBJ2-5; D might be TRBD1 (6 bases). Looked up from germline, CDR1 is SGDLS and CDR2 is YYNGEE. CDR3 size: 15 residues. V lost 4 bases to trimming and J lost 5 bases, with 18 bases between them. This CDR3 reads CASSSQDSFSETQYF. The CDR3, as DNA: TGTGCCAGCAGCTCACAGGACAGCTTTTCGGAGACCCAGTACTTC.

This clonotype was recorded many times. The gene calls are TRBV5-1 and TRBJ2-1; D remains ambiguous. The V and J ends lost 1 base and 5 bases respectively, with 7 bases between them. CDR1 SGHRS and CDR2 YFSETQ come from the germline V gene. CDR3 length: 13 amino acids. This CDR3 reads CASSLNRNNEQFF. CDR3 sequence (DNA): TGCGCCAGCAGCTTGAATCGGAACAATGAGCAGTTCTTC.

J is TRBJ2-5 and V is TRBV9; 9 bases fit TRBD2. Trimming at V came to 3 bases and at J to 4 bases, leaving 7 bases not matched to a gene. CDR1 SGDLS and CDR2 YYNGEE come from the germline V gene. The CDR3 sequence is 15 residues long. The CDR3 loop reads CASSARLAVIETQYF. Here the CDR3 DNA reads TGTGCCAGCAGCGCCCGACTAGCGGTTATAGAGACCCAGTACTTC.